What follows are 16 T cell receptor beta chains derived from one specimen sequenced in a study of blood T cell repertoires in COVID-19. Some clones are missing from TCRdb's copy, which holds only in-frame ones; the method was immunoSEQ multiplex PCR. The table has approximately 500,000 clones, 85% to 90% seen once. The sample comprised peripheral blood. Every receptor here comes from a young man with COVID-19, enrolled during active disease.

This clone was observed a single time. The genes are TRBV7-6 and TRBJ1-6; D unclear. The germline V and J ends were trimmed by 1 base and 10 bases, with 8 bases remaining between them. This CDR3 is built from 13 residues. Germline values: CDR1 SGHVS, CDR2 FNYEAQ. CDR3 protein: CASSLDGVSPLHF. DNA of the CDR3: TGTGCCAGCAGCTTAGACGGTGTCTCACCCCTCCACTTT.

This chain uses TRBV19 with TRBJ2-5; D may be TRBD1 (5 bases). The ends were cut back, 0 bases at V and 6 bases at J, with 11 bases in the middle. Germline loops: CDR1 LNHDA, CDR2 SQIVND (reference sequence). The CDR3 consists of 14 residues. The CDR3 nucleotides are TGTGCCAGTAGTATAGACCCCCGACAGAAGACCCAGTACTTC. Translation gives CASSIDPRQKTQYF. Looking up the rest from reference TRBV19 and TRBJ2-5 gives the full variable domain: DGGITQSPKYLFRKEGQNVTLSCEQNLNHDAMYWYRQDPGQGLRLIYYSQIVNDFQKGDIAEGYSVSREKKESFPLTVTSAQKNPTAFYLCASSIDPRQKTQYFGPGTRLLVL.

The rearrangement uses TRBV29-1 and TRBJ1-5, with 8 nucleotides matching TRBD1. The germline V gene has CDR1 SQVTM and CDR2 ANQGSEA. The CDR3 has 14 amino acids. J lost 9 bases, V lost 6 bases, and 13 bases had no gene match. CDR3 residues: CSVPFVRGHRPQHF. In DNA, the CDR3 is TGCAGCGTGCCGTTTGTCAGGGGGCATAGGCCCCAGCATTTT.

In this sample, this clone turned up a few times. This chain uses TRBV11-2 with TRBJ2-1, with D maybe TRBD2 (6 bases). V lost 5 bases and J lost 10, with 18 bases in between. CDR1 is SGHAT and CDR2 is FQNNGV in the germline V gene. The CDR3 extends over 14 amino acids. The CDR3, as DNA: TGTGCCAGCAGCAGACTAGGGGCCCAACGAGAGCAGTTCTTC. Protein: CASSRLGAQREQFF. The whole variable domain, filled in from reference TRBV11-2 and TRBJ2-1, reads EAGVAQSPRYKIIEKRQSVAFWCNPISGHATLYWYQQILGQGPKLLIQFQNNGVVDDSQLPKDRFSAERLKGVDSTLKIQPAKLEDSAVYLCASSRLGAQREQFFGPGTRLTVL.

The V call is TRBV10-3, the J call TRBJ2-5; D possibly corresponds to TRBD2 (6 bases). In germline, CDR1 is ENHRY, CDR2 SYGVKD. V was shortened by 0 bases and J by 0 bases, with 14 bases between the two germline ends. The CDR3 spans 17 residues. CDR3: CAISESGFAGYQETQYF. In DNA form, the CDR3 reads TGTGCCATCAGTGAGTCGGGTTTCGCGGGGTACCAAGAGACCCAGTACTTC.

The chain carries TRBV5-6 and TRBJ1-6; the D gene is possibly TRBD1 (5 bases). The CDR3 length is 18 residues. Between the trimmed V and J ends, which lost 4 bases and 0 bases, there was a span of 17 bases. Germline V gives CDR1 SGHDT, CDR2 YYEEEE. The CDR3 loop is CASSLLGGISSYNSPLHF. In DNA form, the CDR3 reads TGTGCCAGCAGCCTCTTGGGGGGAATTAGCTCCTATAATTCACCCCTCCACTTT.

This clone was seen once. V is TRBV4-1 and J is TRBJ1-2, with 7 bases matching TRBD1. This CDR3 has 15 amino acids. Looked up from germline, CDR1 is MGHRA and CDR2 is YSYEKL. V was clipped by 3 bases and J by 4 bases; unmatched bases: 8. The CDR3 DNA reads as TGCGCCAGCAGCCAGGCCGGGACAGCGGCCTATGGCTACACCTTC. Its translation: CASSQAGTAAYGYTF.

This clone was recorded only once. The gene calls are TRBV30 and TRBJ2-7; D ambiguous. Germline V CDR1 and CDR2: GTSNPN, SVGIG (reference sequence). V lost 1 base and J lost 2, with 12 bases in between. The CDR3 runs to 14 residues. For the CDR3, the DNA is TGTGCCTGGAGTGACGAAGGAGCTACCTACGAGCAGTACTTC. Translation: CAWSDEGATYEQYF.

The chain carries TRBV6-5 and TRBJ1-1; D remains unclear. Looked up from germline, CDR1 is MNHEY and CDR2 is SVGAGI. V gave up 7 bases and J gave up 0 bases, with 3 bases separating them. The CDR3 spans 11 residues. This CDR3 is CASIMNTEAFF. Here the CDR3 DNA reads TGTGCCAGCATAATGAACACTGAAGCTTTCTTT.

V gene TRBV6-5 combines with J gene TRBJ2-1; 13 bases line up with TRBD2. V lost 6 bases and J lost 9; bases outside the gene matches: 8. CDR1 and CDR2 (germline): MNHEY, SVGAGI. This CDR3 is 15 amino acids long. CDR3 coding DNA: TGTGCCAGCAGCCTCGCACTAGCGGGAGGGGTTGAGCAGTTCTTC. Translating gives CASSLALAGGVEQFF.

The CDR3 here is CASSQDREVLDSFNEQFF. The CDR3 bases are TGTGCCAGCAGCCAAGATCGTGAGGTTCTAGATAGTTTCAATGAGCAGTTCTTC. V is TRBV14 and J is TRBJ2-1; no clear D gene. The germline V gene has CDR1 SGHDN and CDR2 FVKESK. V was shortened by 0 bases and J by 6 bases, with 21 bases between the two germline ends. The CDR3 extends over 18 amino acids. The full variable domain, in which reference TRBV14 and TRBJ2-1 provide the parts outside the CDR3, is EAGVTQFPSHSVIEKGQTVTLRCDPISGHDNLYWYRRVMGKEIKFLLHFVKESKQDESGMPNNRFLAERTGGTYSTLKVQPAELEDSGVYFCASSQDREVLDSFNEQFFGPGTRLTVL.

The V gene is TRBV10-3, the J gene TRBJ2-3; 7 nucleotides match TRBD2. Germline loops: CDR1 ENHRY, CDR2 SYGVKD. Trimming removed 4 bases from V and 5 bases from J; junction bases left unmatched: 3. The CDR3 covers 13 residues. This CDR3 is CAISGGRVDTQYF. For the CDR3, the DNA is TGTGCCATCAGTGGCGGGAGAGTAGATACGCAGTATTTT.

The V gene is TRBV11-3, the J gene TRBJ2-1; perhaps TRBD2 as D (5 bases). This CDR3 spans 16 amino acids. CDR1 and CDR2 from the germline V gene are SGHNT and YENEEA. V lost 1 base and J lost 10, with 20 bases in between. The CDR3 region is CASSLGGSSSGREQFF. The CDR3, as DNA: TGTGCCAGCAGCTTAGGTGGGTCTAGCTCTGGACGGGAGCAGTTCTTC.

CDR3 coding DNA: TGTGCCACCAGCACCCTAGCGGGAGTGGCCTACGAGCAGTACTTC. Its protein is CATSTLAGVAYEQYF. The rearrangement uses TRBV15 and TRBJ2-7; 10 bases match TRBD2. V lost 4 bases and J lost 2; bases outside the gene matches: 5. The CDR3 sequence is 15 residues long. The germline V gene has CDR1 LNHNV and CDR2 YYDKDF (reference sequence). The variable domain in full, with the rest retrieved from reference TRBV15 and TRBJ2-7, is DAMVIQNPRYQVTQFGKPVTLSCSQTLNHNVMYWYQQKSSQAPKLLFHYYDKDFNNEADTPDNFQSRRPNTSFCFLDIRSPGLGDTAMYLCATSTLAGVAYEQYFGPGTRLTVT.

CDR3 sequence reads: CASSRLTAGQGALGGYTF. Here the CDR3 DNA reads TGTGCCAGCTCACGTTTAACCGCGGGACAGGGGGCCCTGGGTGGCTACACCTTC. The rearrangement joins TRBV18 to TRBJ1-2; 12 positions agree with TRBD1. V dropped 4 bases and J dropped 7; count of bases not matched to a gene: 16. The CDR3 extends over 18 amino acids. The germline CDR1 and CDR2 sequences are KGHSH and LQKENI.

V gene TRBV4-1 combines with J gene TRBJ1-2; weak D call: TRBD1 (6 bases). Per germline, CDR1 MGHRA and CDR2 YSYEKL. V shed 1 base and J shed 5 bases, with 8 bases lying between them. CDR3 length: 13 amino acids. CDR3 bases: TGCGCCAGCAGCCAAGTACAGGGTTATGGCTACACCTTC. This sequence encodes CASSQVQGYGYTF.